The 32 T cell receptor beta chains reported below all come from one sample, sequenced in a study of T cell changes during pregnancy in multiple sclerosis. Method: immunoSEQ multiplex PCR; TCRdb's copy keeps in-frame clones and lacks some. The sample carries some 130,000 clones, about 96% recorded once. The specimen comprised peripheral blood, sampled after pregnancy. The receptors stem from a female donor with multiple sclerosis, enrolled in a pregnancy study.

The chain has TRBV5-4 and TRBJ2-7; 7 positions agree with TRBD1. The CDR3 sequence is 15 residues long. J lost 2 bases, V lost 1 base, and 6 bases had no gene match. Per germline, CDR1 SGHNT and CDR2 YYREEE (reference sequence). The CDR3 protein is CASSLSGTAAYEQYF. CDR3 bases: TGTGCCAGCAGCTTGTCCGGGACAGCAGCCTACGAGCAGTACTTC.

The V call is TRBV11-2, the J call TRBJ2-2; D possibly corresponds to TRBD1 (6 bases). The germline V gene has CDR1 SGHAT and CDR2 FQNNGV. CDR3 length: 16 amino acids. Trimming stripped 4 bases from V and 5 bases from J, with 17 bases between. The CDR3: CASSSRQVLMTGELFF. CDR3 in DNA: TGTGCCAGCAGCTCCAGACAGGTTCTGATGACCGGGGAGCTGTTTTTT.

The CDR3 protein is CASSVYDSGVSGNTIYF. The CDR3 DNA follows: TGTGCCAGCAGCGTATATGACTCGGGGGTTTCTGGAAACACCATATATTTT. V usage is TRBV9 and J usage is TRBJ1-3; weak D call: TRBD1 (5 bases). Germline values: CDR1 SGDLS, CDR2 YYNGEE. Between the trimmed V and J ends, which lost 1 base and 1 base, there was a span of 15 bases. The CDR3 runs to 17 residues.

The chain is built from TRBV6-5 and TRBJ2-3; the match to TRBD2 covers 8 bases. V lost 6 bases, J lost 4 bases, and 9 bases stayed unmatched. CDR3 length: 15 amino acids. Germline values: CDR1 MNHEY, CDR2 SVGAGI. Here the CDR3 reads CASSPGLGGPDTQYF. CDR3 nucleotide sequence: TGTGCCAGCAGCCCGGGACTAGGGGGTCCAGATACGCAGTATTTT.

This clone was observed a single time. The CDR3 sequence: CASSIDTGISNQPQHF. CDR3 DNA sequence: TGTGCCAGTAGTATCGACACCGGGATTAGCAATCAGCCCCAGCATTTT. This chain links TRBV19 with TRBJ1-5; D gene unclear. Germline values: CDR1 LNHDA, CDR2 SQIVND (reference sequence). The CDR3 spans 16 residues. V was pared by 3 bases and J by 0 bases, with 12 bases between.

This clone was seen only once. V and J are TRBV7-9 and TRBJ1-3; 9 positions match TRBD1. V lost 1 base, J lost 2 bases, and 6 bases stayed unmatched. This CDR3 contains 17 residues. Germline CDR1 reads SEHNR; CDR2 reads FQNEAQ (reference sequence). The CDR3 reads CASSLVGTGMAGNTIYF. CDR3 in DNA: TGTGCCAGCAGCTTAGTTGGGACAGGGATGGCTGGAAACACCATATATTTT.

This rearrangement joins TRBV6-5 to TRBJ2-3; D is possibly TRBD2 (6 bases). The V gene lost 6 bases and the J gene lost 8 bases, with 21 bases spanning the gap. The germline V gene has CDR1 MNHEY and CDR2 SVGAGI. The CDR3 is made up of 15 amino acids. CDR3: CASSGYSSAIGTQYF. The CDR3 DNA reads as TGTGCCAGCAGCGGCTACTCTAGCGCAATCGGTACGCAGTATTTT.

This clone appeared once. This chain uses TRBV5-1 with TRBJ2-7, with a possible D match to TRBD1 (5 bases). This CDR3 is 15 amino acids long. Looked up from germline, CDR1 is SGHRS and CDR2 is YFSETQ. V dropped 0 bases and J dropped 0 bases, with 10 bases sitting between them. The CDR3 here is CASSLAGRASYEQYF. In DNA form, the CDR3 reads TGCGCCAGCAGCTTGGCGGGCAGGGCCTCCTACGAGCAGTACTTC.

This chain links TRBV6-1 with TRBJ2-1; 10 bases agree with TRBD1. The V and J ends lost 0 bases and 15 bases, in that order; junction bases with no gene match: 5. The CDR3 contains 13 residues. From germline, CDR1 is MNHNS and CDR2 SASEGT. In DNA form, the CDR3 reads TGTGCCAGCAGTGAAGCGGTTAGGGACAGGGGGTTCTTC. It translates to CASSEAVRDRGFF.

This clone was recorded only once. J is TRBJ2-3 and V is TRBV5-1; possibly TRBD2 for D (6 bases). This CDR3 region has 14 residues. Trimming cost V 9 bases and J 0 bases, with 14 bases left between them. CDR1 and CDR2 from the germline V gene are SGHRS and YFSETQ. For the CDR3, the DNA is TGCGCCACTTCAGGGACTCTCAGCACAGATACGCAGTATTTT. This sequence encodes CATSGTLSTDTQYF.

The rearrangement uses TRBV2 and TRBJ2-7; 7 bases agree with TRBD2. This CDR3 is 14 amino acids long. CDR1 is SNHLY and CDR2 is FYNNEI in the germline V gene. After removal of 8 bases from V and 3 bases from J, the junction contained 10 bases not matched to a gene. CDR3 sequence reads: CASGRTRPGYEQYF. The CDR3 DNA reads as TGTGCCAGCGGAAGGACTAGGCCAGGCTACGAGCAGTACTTC. Using reference TRBV2 and TRBJ2-7 for the parts outside the CDR3, the full variable domain is EPEVTQTPSHQVTQMGQEVILRCVPISNHLYFYWYRQILGQKVEFLVSFYNNEISEKSEIFDDQFSVERPDGSNFTLKIRSTKLEDSAMYFCASGRTRPGYEQYFGPGTRLTVT.

This clone was seen only once. The chain has TRBV9 and TRBJ1-2, with D uncertain. V shed 0 bases and J shed 3 bases, with 12 bases lying between them. This CDR3 spans 15 amino acids. Germline CDR1 and CDR2: SGDLS and YYNGEE. CDR3 nucleotide sequence: TGTGCCAGCAGCGTAGGTCGGCGGCCAGACTATGGCTACACCTTC. It specifies CASSVGRRPDYGYTF.

The V call is TRBV28, the J call TRBJ1-2, with 7 nucleotides matching TRBD1. CDR1 and CDR2 (germline): MDHEN, SYDVKM. The CDR3 length is 13 residues. Trimming took 7 bases from V and 5 from J; bases not matched to a gene: 7. The CDR3 spells CASTLTGPYGYTF. The CDR3 DNA follows: TGTGCCAGCACTTTGACAGGGCCTTATGGCTACACCTTC.

The gene calls are TRBV28 and TRBJ2-1; weak D call: TRBD1 (5 bases). With 3 bases removed from V and 7 bases from J, the gap between germline ends came to 13 bases. Germline V gene data show CDR1 as MDHEN and CDR2 as SYDVKM. The CDR3 runs 14 residues. The CDR3 DNA follows: TGTGCCAGCAGTTTGGGCAGGGATCGGAATGAGCAGTTCTTC. Translation gives CASSLGRDRNEQFF.

The chain employs TRBV6-4 and TRBJ2-3; a possible D gene is TRBD1 (7 bases). This CDR3 contains 16 residues. V was trimmed by 7 bases and J by 8 bases, leaving 25 bases between them. The germline V gene encodes CDR1 MRHNA and CDR2 SNTAGT. The CDR3 region has the DNA TGTGCCAGCATAACCTTCCAGGGGGGTCTCACAACTACGCAGTATTTT. It specifies CASITFQGGLTTTQYF.

This chain links TRBV15 with TRBJ1-4; the D is unclear. CDR1 is LNHNV, CDR2 YYDKDF, per germline (reference sequence). The CDR3 loop spans 15 amino acids. The V end was cut by 0 bases, the J end by 7 bases, with 12 bases between. The CDR3 loop reads CATSRDRGHGEKLFF. The CDR3 DNA reads TGTGCCACCAGCAGAGATCGAGGGCATGGTGAAAAACTGTTTTTT.

This chain joins TRBV2 and TRBJ2-7; D unclear. This CDR3 comprises 14 residues. CDR1 and CDR2 (germline): SNHLY, FYNNEI. Trimming stripped 4 bases from V and 0 bases from J, with 10 bases between. As DNA, the CDR3 is TGTGCCAGCAGTGGACAAGTCTTCTCCTACGAGCAGTACTTC. Encoded protein: CASSGQVFSYEQYF.

This chain joins TRBV7-3 and TRBJ2-3; 10 bases line up with TRBD2. V dropped 2 bases and J dropped 10; count of bases not matched to a gene: 9. The CDR3 spans 15 residues. Per the germline V gene, CDR1 is SGHTA and CDR2 is FQGTGA. The DNA for the CDR3 is TGTGCCAGCAGCTTAGAAGCGGGAGGGCCGATGTCGCAGTATTTT. It is translated as CASSLEAGGPMSQYF.

The V gene is TRBV19, the J gene TRBJ1-1; 8 nucleotides align to TRBD1. CDR1 is LNHDA and CDR2 is SQIVND in the germline V gene (reference sequence). The CDR3 sequence is 17 residues long. V shed 5 bases and J 3 bases; nucleotides not matched to a gene: 14. CDR3 in amino acids: CASSPLPGQGIDTEAFF. The CDR3, as DNA: TGTGCCAGTAGTCCCCTTCCCGGACAGGGTATCGACACTGAAGCTTTCTTT. Complete variable domain (other parts from reference TRBV19 and TRBJ1-1): DGGITQSPKYLFRKEGQNVTLSCEQNLNHDAMYWYRQDPGQGLRLIYYSQIVNDFQKGDIAEGYSVSREKKESFPLTVTSAQKNPTAFYLCASSPLPGQGIDTEAFFGQGTRLTVV.

The rearrangement uses TRBV7-2 and TRBJ2-7, with D perhaps TRBD2 (6 bases). V lost 3 bases and J 7 bases, leaving 16 bases between the germline ends. The CDR3 is 14 amino acids. CDR1 is SGHTA, CDR2 FQGNSA, per germline. Here the CDR3 reads CASSFRDSSREQYF. CDR3 sequence (DNA): TGTGCCAGCAGCTTCCGGGACTCGTCTAGAGAGCAGTACTTC.

Here the CDR3 DNA reads TGTGCCAGCAGTGAATATTCGTCGATCGGGGGGATTGGGACCCGAACGGTCTTCCTGTTTTTT. Its protein product is CASSEYSSIGGIGTRTVFLFF. The chain employs TRBV6-1 and TRBJ1-4; D is possibly TRBD1 (5 bases). This CDR3 comprises 21 residues. Trimming removed 2 bases from V and 14 bases from J, with 39 bases in between. Germline CDR1 reads MNHNS; CDR2 reads SASEGT.

The chain joins TRBV29-1 to TRBJ2-7, with a weak D call TRBD2 (6 bases). Trimming pared 5 bases from V and 3 bases from J, leaving 17 bases between. Per germline, CDR1 SQVTM and CDR2 ANQGSEA. This CDR3 has 14 residues. The CDR3 here is CSVLPGVEGYEQYF. In DNA, the CDR3 is TGCAGCGTTCTTCCGGGGGTTGAAGGCTACGAGCAGTACTTC.

The chain carries TRBV18 and TRBJ2-3; D may be TRBD2 (6 bases). Germline CDR1 KGHSH, CDR2 LQKENI. The CDR3 contains 16 residues. Trimming shortened V by 3 bases and J by 6 bases, and 19 bases separated the two germline ends. In DNA, the CDR3 is TGTGCCAGCTCACCTTCCATCCCAGGGACTTCTGATACGCAGTATTTT. Protein product: CASSPSIPGTSDTQYF.

The chain has TRBV6-5 and TRBJ2-7; D is possibly TRBD2 (6 bases). Germline loops: CDR1 MNHEY, CDR2 SVGAGI. The CDR3 runs to 15 residues. V was clipped by 2 bases and J by 2 bases, with 13 bases between them. CDR3 region: CASSYVGSGTYEQYF. The CDR3 bases are TGTGCCAGCAGTTACGTCGGTAGCGGAACCTACGAGCAGTACTTC.

This sequence joins TRBV6-5 and TRBJ2-7; TRBD2 matches at 7 bases. The CDR3 consists of 16 residues. Germline CDR1 and CDR2: MNHEY and SVGAGI. Trimming cost V 0 bases and J 0 bases; bases outside gene matches: 5. The CDR3 reads CASSYSSLAASYEQYF. The CDR3 DNA reads as TGTGCCAGCAGTTACTCGAGCCTAGCGGCCTCCTACGAGCAGTACTTC.

The CDR3 protein is CAWSRGSAGELFF. The CDR3 DNA sequence: TGTGCCTGGAGCCGGGGTAGCGCCGGGGAGCTGTTTTTT. The chain is built from TRBV30 and TRBJ2-2; perhaps TRBD2 as D (5 bases). This CDR3 is built from 13 residues. V lost 3 bases and J lost 6, with 11 bases in between. CDR1 GTSNPN and CDR2 SVGIG come from the germline V gene (reference sequence).

The rearrangement joins TRBV29-1 to TRBJ2-5, with 7 positions matching TRBD1. TRBJ2-7 explains the end of the DNA better; the J call may be wrong. Germline loops: CDR1 SQVTM, CDR2 ANQGSEA. The CDR3 is made up of 13 amino acids. This CDR3 is CSVTSTGTYEQYF. The CDR3 DNA reads as TGCAGCGTCACCTCGACAGGGACCTACGAGCAGTACTTC.

The genes are TRBV5-4 and TRBJ2-7; 10 nucleotides agree with TRBD1. CDR1 is SGHNT and CDR2 is YYREEE in the germline V gene (reference sequence). The J segment lost 12 bases and the V segment lost 1 base, leaving 7 bases of the junction unmatched. CDR3 length: 13 amino acids. CDR3 residues: CASSLFPGQGPYF. In nucleotides, the CDR3 is TGTGCCAGCAGCTTGTTTCCGGGACAGGGGCCGTACTTC.

The table lists this clone with a count of one. The rearrangement links TRBV6-6 to TRBJ1-5; D gene uncertain. The CDR3 covers 15 residues. Trimming took 2 bases from V and 2 from J, leaving 10 bases between them. Per the germline V gene, CDR1 is MNHNY and CDR2 is SVGAGI (reference sequence). The CDR3 loop reads CASSYAGLGNQPQHF. The CDR3 nucleotides are TGTGCCAGCAGTTACGCAGGACTTGGCAATCAGCCCCAGCATTTT.

As DNA, the CDR3 is TGTGCCAGCGGAGCATCGGGTGGATATGGCTACACCTTC. This gives the protein CASGASGGYGYTF. The V and J genes are TRBV27 and TRBJ1-2; D not resolved. The CDR3 length is 13 residues. The germline V gene encodes CDR1 MNHEY and CDR2 SMNVEV (reference sequence). Trimming pared 8 bases from V and 5 bases from J, leaving 15 bases between.

This clone came up once. CDR3 region: CASSIGRRRTSGVYNEQFF. CDR3 sequence (DNA): TGTGCCAGTAGTATAGGCCGCAGGCGGACTAGCGGGGTTTACAATGAGCAGTTCTTC. V and J are TRBV19 and TRBJ2-1; 12 positions match TRBD2. The J segment lost 4 bases and the V segment lost 1 base, leaving 11 bases of the junction unmatched. The CDR3 has 19 amino acids. Germline-derived CDR1 and CDR2 are LNHDA and SQIVND (reference sequence).

J is TRBJ2-7 and V is TRBV27; 7 nucleotides match TRBD2. The CDR3 runs to 13 residues. CDR1 is MNHEY and CDR2 is SMNVEV in the germline V gene (reference sequence). The V and J ends lost 8 bases and 0 bases, in that order; junction bases with no gene match: 4. Here the CDR3 reads CASEASGSYEQYF. CDR3 bases: TGTGCCAGCGAGGCTAGCGGCTCCTACGAGCAGTACTTC.